The text below deals with one T cell receptor beta chain. Its matching antigen is unknown. The CDR3 covers 12 residues. Germline CDR1 is SGHDN and CDR2 is FVKESK. V lost 4 bases and J lost 7, with 10 bases in between. TCRdb analysed the reads with MiXCR anew, one entry per CDR3 protein. The sample includes approximately 910,000 distinct CDR3 sequences, around 30% of them seen just once. This entry is derived from a study of T cell repertoires in cytomegalovirus infection. The TCR was taken from a human donor in good health (CMV status not recorded). Some clones in this sample may be carry-over from other donors' samples. This specimen consisted of cultured CD8+ T cells from PBMCs, obtained from culture after CMV antigen stimulation. The V gene is TRBV14, the J gene TRBJ2-5; D is possibly TRBD1 or TRBD2 (5 bases each). CDR3 residues: CASSPGAGTQYF. The DNA for the CDR3 is TGTGCCAGCAGCCCCGGGGCGGGGACCCAGTACTTC.